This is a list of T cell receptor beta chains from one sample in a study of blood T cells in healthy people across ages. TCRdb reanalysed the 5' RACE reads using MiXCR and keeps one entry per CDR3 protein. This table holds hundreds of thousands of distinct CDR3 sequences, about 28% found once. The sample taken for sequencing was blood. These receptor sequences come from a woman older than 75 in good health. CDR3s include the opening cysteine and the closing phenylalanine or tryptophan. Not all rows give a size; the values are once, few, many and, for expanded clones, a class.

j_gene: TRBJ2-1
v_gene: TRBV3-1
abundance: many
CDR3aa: CASSQSADHEQFF

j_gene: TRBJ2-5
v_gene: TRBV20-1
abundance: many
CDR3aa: CSAREVRQGNNQETQYF

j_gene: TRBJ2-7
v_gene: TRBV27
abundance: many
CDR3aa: CASSSTRTGGSYEQYF

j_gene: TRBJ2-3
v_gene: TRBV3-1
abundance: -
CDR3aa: CASSRFISVSTDTQYF

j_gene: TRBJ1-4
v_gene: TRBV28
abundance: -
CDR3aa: CASRPQGTREEKLFF

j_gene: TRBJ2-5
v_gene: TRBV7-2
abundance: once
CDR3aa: CASSQGLAGTQYF

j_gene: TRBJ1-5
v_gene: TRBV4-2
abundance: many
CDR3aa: CASSHLADRHNQPQHF

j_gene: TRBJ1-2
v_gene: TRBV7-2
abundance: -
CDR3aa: CASGSGRAGTILANYGYTF

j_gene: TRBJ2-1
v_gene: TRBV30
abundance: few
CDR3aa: CAWSVQRGGSYNEQFF

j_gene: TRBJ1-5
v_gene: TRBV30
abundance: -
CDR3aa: CAWSVGVPHQPQHF

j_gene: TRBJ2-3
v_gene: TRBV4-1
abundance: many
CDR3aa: CASSQDYGATDTQYF

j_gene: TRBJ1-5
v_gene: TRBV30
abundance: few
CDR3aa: CAWTLDRASPQHF

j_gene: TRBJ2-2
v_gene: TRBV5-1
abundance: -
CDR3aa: CASSLAGQSTGEWFF

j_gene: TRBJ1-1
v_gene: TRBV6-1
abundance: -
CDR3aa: CASNRRAYGEAFF

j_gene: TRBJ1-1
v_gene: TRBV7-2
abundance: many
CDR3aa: CASSASHQMNTEAFF

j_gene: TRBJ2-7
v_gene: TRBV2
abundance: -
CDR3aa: CASSADLYEQYF

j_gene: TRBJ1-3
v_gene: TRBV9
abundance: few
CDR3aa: CASSVFSGGSGNTIYF

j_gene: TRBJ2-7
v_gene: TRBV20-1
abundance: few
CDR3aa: CSARRLGNEQYF

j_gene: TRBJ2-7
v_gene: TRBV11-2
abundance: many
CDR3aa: CASSSWDRNEQYF

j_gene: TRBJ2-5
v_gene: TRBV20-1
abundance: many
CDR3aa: CSATLAGEETQYF

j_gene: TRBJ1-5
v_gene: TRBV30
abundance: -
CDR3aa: CAWSVRGGNNQPRHF

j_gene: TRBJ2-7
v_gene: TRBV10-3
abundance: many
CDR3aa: CAISEGTPGSYEQYF

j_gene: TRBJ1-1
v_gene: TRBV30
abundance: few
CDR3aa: CAWTQGDTEAFF

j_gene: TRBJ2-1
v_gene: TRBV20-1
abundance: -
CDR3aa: CSASMGGILNEQFF

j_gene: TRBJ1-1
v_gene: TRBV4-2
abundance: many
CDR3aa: CASSPDGGRSMNTEAFF

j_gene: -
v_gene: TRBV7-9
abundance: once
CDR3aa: CASSLHDRGAGEQYF

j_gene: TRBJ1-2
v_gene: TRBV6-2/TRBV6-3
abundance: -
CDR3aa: CASRGGQGFGYTF

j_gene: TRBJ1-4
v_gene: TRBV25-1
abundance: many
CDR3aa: CASSEYADRTNEKLFF

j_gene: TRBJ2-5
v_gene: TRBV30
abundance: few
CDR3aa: CAWSRQGDEQYF

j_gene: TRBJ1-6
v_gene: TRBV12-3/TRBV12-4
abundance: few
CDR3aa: CASSSTGGRGSPPHF

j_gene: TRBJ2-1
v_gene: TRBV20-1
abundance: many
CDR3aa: CSAIRDGQYNEQFF

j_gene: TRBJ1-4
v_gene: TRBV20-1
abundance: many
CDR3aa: CSAPRTGGDEKLFF

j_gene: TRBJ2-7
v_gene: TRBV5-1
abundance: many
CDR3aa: CASSLDLRAEEQYF

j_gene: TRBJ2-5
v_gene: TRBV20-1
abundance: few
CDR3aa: CSAREYIDRLTKAQYF

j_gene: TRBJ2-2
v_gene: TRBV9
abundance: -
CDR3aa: CASSVEGLAGIGELFF

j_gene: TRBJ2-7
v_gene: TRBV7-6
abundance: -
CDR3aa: CASSPTDREIYEQYF

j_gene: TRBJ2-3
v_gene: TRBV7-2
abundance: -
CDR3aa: CASSFWGLPETDTQYF

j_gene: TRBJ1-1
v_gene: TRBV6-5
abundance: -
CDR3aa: CASSYRVPNTEAFF

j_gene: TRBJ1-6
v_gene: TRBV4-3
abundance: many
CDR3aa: CASSQRAGDSPLHF

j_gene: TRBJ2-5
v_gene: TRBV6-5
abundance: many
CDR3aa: CASARGVETQYF

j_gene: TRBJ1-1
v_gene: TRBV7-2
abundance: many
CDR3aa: CASSLFGPKNTEAFF

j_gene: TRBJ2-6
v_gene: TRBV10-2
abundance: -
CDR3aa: CASSEGIGANVLTF

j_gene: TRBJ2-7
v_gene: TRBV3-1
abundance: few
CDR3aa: CASSPRGLAGGPYF

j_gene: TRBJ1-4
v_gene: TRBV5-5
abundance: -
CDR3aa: CASSSTLLGQREKLFF

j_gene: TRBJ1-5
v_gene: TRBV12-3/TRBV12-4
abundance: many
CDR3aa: CASELGGAYRGNQPQHF

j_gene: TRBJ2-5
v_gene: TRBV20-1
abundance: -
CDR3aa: CSEGLAGGRETQYF

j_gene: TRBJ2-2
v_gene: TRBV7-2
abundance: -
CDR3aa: CASSSIAGASGELFF

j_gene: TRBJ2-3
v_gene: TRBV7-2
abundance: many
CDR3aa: CASSALLGGLDTQYF

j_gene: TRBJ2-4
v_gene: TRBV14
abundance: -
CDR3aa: CASSQGQGLAKNIQYF

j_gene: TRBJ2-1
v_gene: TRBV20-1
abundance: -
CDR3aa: CSARPGTTDNEQFF

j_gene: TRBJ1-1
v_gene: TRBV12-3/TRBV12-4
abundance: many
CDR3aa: CASSPQGGDTEAFF